This T cell receptor beta chain was sequenced during a study of blood T cells in healthy people across ages. Primers used in a second PCR of roughly 6 to 12 cycles were a sample-barcoded 5' primer and a J-beta primer mix. TCRdb independently ran MiXCR on the 5' RACE reads; one entry per CDR3 protein. The sample shows hundreds of thousands of distinct CDR3 sequences, about 30% of them seen only once. Findings of the study overall: Strongly correlated with naive T cell percentage was TCR beta diversity. It was held that the diversity estimates obtained from one million T cells were underestimates.

Worth noting for this clonotype: No antigen is known for it.

Between the trimmed V and J ends, which lost 4 bases and 0 bases, there was a span of 10 bases. The germline CDR1 and CDR2 sequences are SGHAT and FQNNGV. This CDR3 region has 15 residues. Sample: blood. V and J are TRBV11-2 and TRBJ2-1, with no clear D. This sequence was found in an elderly woman in good health. As DNA, the CDR3 is TGTGCCAGCAGCTGGACCCCCGGCTCCTACAATGAGCAGTTCTTC. Translating gives CASSWTPGSYNEQFF.